The 9 T cell receptor beta chains presented below share a single source sample, sequenced in a study of blood T cell repertoires in COVID-19. TCRdb's copy holds only in-frame clones and misses some; the assay was immunoSEQ multiplex PCR. Of 260,000 or so clones detected, 80% to 90% appear once; the ten largest clones hold approximately 4.8%. The sample comprised peripheral blood. The receptors derive from a woman aged 70-85 years with acute or convalescent COVID-19.

The V gene is TRBV7-6, the J gene TRBJ2-3; TRBD1 aligns across 10 bases. Germline CDR1 is SGHVS and CDR2 is FNYEAQ. The CDR3 sequence is 15 residues long. The ends lost 5 bases at V and 1 base at J; junction bases unmatched: 3. The CDR3 sequence is CASSPGTGGTDTQYF. CDR3 coding DNA: TGTGCCAGCAGCCCGGGGACAGGGGGCACAGATACGCAGTATTTT.

The V call is TRBV14, the J call TRBJ2-5, with D uncertain. The CDR3 extends over 13 amino acids. Germline V gene sequence: CDR1 SGHDN, CDR2 FVKESK. V lost 4 bases and J 5 bases, leaving 11 bases between the germline ends. The CDR3 protein is CASSRHQTETQYF. In nucleotides, the CDR3 is TGTGCCAGCAGCCGACACCAAACGGAGACCCAGTACTTC.

This chain connects TRBV19 to TRBJ1-6; D is uncertain. Germline V lookup: CDR1 LNHDA, CDR2 SQIVND (reference sequence). CDR3 length equals 14 residues. V shed 4 bases and J shed 9 bases, with 13 bases lying between them. The CDR3 protein is CASSTGQLSSPLHF. The CDR3, as DNA: TGTGCCAGTAGTACGGGTCAGTTAAGTTCACCCCTCCACTTT. Together with reference TRBV19 and TRBJ1-6, the CDR3 gives the full variable domain: DGGITQSPKYLFRKEGQNVTLSCEQNLNHDAMYWYRQDPGQGLRLIYYSQIVNDFQKGDIAEGYSVSREKKESFPLTVTSAQKNPTAFYLCASSTGQLSSPLHFGNGTRLTVT.

This rearrangement joins TRBV5-4 to TRBJ1-1; weak D call: TRBD1 (5 bases). This CDR3 is 15 amino acids long. Germline CDR1 reads SGHNT; CDR2 reads YYREEE (reference sequence). Trimming took 0 bases from V and 0 from J, leaving 9 bases between them. This CDR3 is CASSLEGAVNTEAFF. CDR3 in DNA: TGTGCCAGCAGCTTGGAAGGGGCGGTGAACACTGAAGCTTTCTTT.

Regarding this clone: The junction does not match germline at one end; this may be a read error. The genes are TRBV2 and TRBJ2-5, with D hard to call. This CDR3 comprises 8 residues. Germline CDR1 reads SNHLY; CDR2 reads FYNNEI. The CDR3 DNA is TGTGCCAGCAGTCTATCTCACTTC. Protein product: CASSLSHF.

The chain links TRBV7-6 to TRBJ1-4, with D uncertain. The CDR3 has 17 residues. V was cut by 1 base and J by 0 bases, with 12 bases left in between. Germline CDR1 reads SGHVS; CDR2 reads FNYEAQ. In DNA, the CDR3 is TGTGCCAGCAGCTTAGGTACTTCACCCGCAACTAATGAAAAACTGTTTTTT. This codes for CASSLGTSPATNEKLFF.

The V gene is TRBV20-1, the J gene TRBJ2-5; 7 nucleotides line up with TRBD2. Losses at the gene ends were 7 bases for V and 5 bases for J; bases not matched to a gene: 4. This CDR3 comprises 11 residues. The germline gives CDR1 DFQATT, CDR2 SNEGSKA (reference sequence). The CDR3, as DNA: TGCAGTGGGGTCGGGGGGGAGACCCAGTACTTC. It encodes CSGVGGETQYF.

About this clone itself: At the DNA level, this CDR3 is encoded by other sequences in the same sample as well. The gene calls are TRBV5-1 and TRBJ1-5, with D perhaps matching TRBD1 (5 bases). The length of the CDR3 is 14 residues. CDR1 and CDR2 (germline): SGHRS, YFSETQ. The V gene lost 0 bases and the J gene lost 7 bases, with 11 bases spanning the gap. The CDR3 is CASSLGGGDQPQHF. CDR3 bases: TGCGCCAGCAGCTTGGGTGGGGGGGACCAGCCCCAGCATTTT.

This chain links TRBV5-4 with TRBJ2-5, with a weak D call TRBD1 (5 bases). V dropped 2 bases and J dropped 0 bases, with 8 bases sitting between them. Germline V lookup: CDR1 SGHNT, CDR2 YYREEE (reference sequence). This CDR3 comprises 14 residues. CDR3 amino acids: CASSFPTDQETQYF. CDR3 sequence (DNA): TGTGCCAGCAGCTTCCCGACAGACCAAGAGACCCAGTACTTC.